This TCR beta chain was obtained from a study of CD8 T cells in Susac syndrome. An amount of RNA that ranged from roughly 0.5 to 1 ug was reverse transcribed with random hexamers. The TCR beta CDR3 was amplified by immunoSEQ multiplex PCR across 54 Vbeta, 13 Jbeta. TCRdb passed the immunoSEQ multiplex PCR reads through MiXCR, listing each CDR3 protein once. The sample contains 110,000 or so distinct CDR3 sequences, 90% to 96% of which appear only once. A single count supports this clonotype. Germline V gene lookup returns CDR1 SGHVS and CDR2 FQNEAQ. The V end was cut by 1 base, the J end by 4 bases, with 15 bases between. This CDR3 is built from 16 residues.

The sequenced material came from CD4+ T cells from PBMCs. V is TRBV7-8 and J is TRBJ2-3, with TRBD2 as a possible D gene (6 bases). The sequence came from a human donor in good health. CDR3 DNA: TGTGCCAGCAGCTTAGTTTCTCGGGGGAGAGCAGATACGCAGTATTTT. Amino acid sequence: CASSLVSRGRADTQYF.